This is a list of T cell receptor beta chains from one sample in a study of cytomegalovirus exposure and HLA in healthy donors. Some clones are missing from TCRdb's copy, which holds only in-frame ones; the method was immunoSEQ multiplex PCR. This table holds roughly 330,000 clones, 87% found once. Sequenced sample: PBMCs. These receptors were taken from a woman aged 25-40 years in good health and CMV-seropositive. CDR3s include the opening cysteine and the closing phenylalanine or tryptophan. D genes are given only for firm matches. A clone size is listed for some rows: how often the clone was seen (once, few, many), or a class if it is expanded.

>TRBD2|TRBV9|once|TRBJ2-5
CASSVGLAGTQYF
TGTGCCAGCAGCGTAGGGCTAGCGGGGACCCAGTACTTC
>NA|TRBV28|NA|TRBJ1-3
CASSFGSSGNTIYF
TGTGCCAGCAGTTTTGGGTCCTCTGGAAACACCATATATTTT
>NA|TRBV7-2|NA|TRBJ2-7
CASSLWRTATYEQYF
TGTGCCAGCAGCTTATGGAGGACAGCAACATACGAGCAGTACTTC
>NA|TRBV28|NA|TRBJ2-1
CASSLMGTYGYNEQFF
TGTGCCAGCAGTTTAATGGGAACTTATGGGTACAATGAGCAGTTCTTC
>TRBD1|TRBV29-1|NA|TRBJ1-2
CSVGGQGAGGYTF
TGCAGCGTTGGGGGACAGGGGGCAGGTGGCTACACCTTC
>TRBD1|TRBV6-5|NA|TRBJ2-2
CASSIGTAGELFF
TGTGCCAGCAGTATCGGGACAGCCGGGGAGCTGTTTTTT
>NA|TRBV6-1|NA|TRBJ2-1
CASSERPGGSYNEQFF
TGTGCCAGCAGTGAAAGGCCAGGTGGCTCCTACAATGAGCAGTTCTTC
>TRBD2|TRBV2|few|TRBJ2-7
CASSEQASGVSYEQYF
TGTGCCAGCAGTGAACAGGCTAGCGGGGTCTCCTACGAGCAGTACTTC
>NA|TRBV28|NA|TRBJ2-1
CASSPLVGGHNEQFF
TGTGCCAGCAGTCCATTAGTGGGGGGACACAATGAGCAGTTCTTC
>NA|TRBV25-1|NA|TRBJ2-7
CASRGGVSYEQYF
TGTGCCAGCAGAGGCGGGGTGTCATACGAGCAGTACTTC
>NA|TRBV19|NA|TRBJ2-1
CATKLAQEQFF
TGTGCCACCAAACTAGCACAAGAGCAGTTCTTC
>NA|TRBV27|NA|TRBJ2-7
CASSTPRSEQYF
TGTGCCAGCAGTACGCCTAGATCCGAGCAGTACTTC
>TRBD1|TRBV11-2|NA|TRBJ2-7
CASSLGRGTGAYEQYF
TGTGCCAGCAGCTTGGGGCGCGGGACAGGGGCCTACGAGCAGTACTTC
>TRBD1|TRBV30|NA|TRBJ2-1
CAWSDEGQAYNEQFF
TGTGCCTGGAGTGACGAGGGACAGGCCTACAATGAGCAGTTCTTC
>TRBD2|TRBV7-8|NA|TRBJ2-3
CASTSSGAVGNTQYF
TGTGCCAGCACCTCTAGCGGGGCCGTGGGAAATACGCAGTATTTT
>TRBD1|TRBV7-9|NA|TRBJ2-1
CASSVEDRADYNEQFF
TGTGCCAGCAGCGTTGAGGACAGGGCGGACTACAATGAGCAGTTCTTC
>NA|TRBV6-5|NA|TRBJ1-2
CASSTPGQVYGYTF
TGTGCCAGCAGTACTCCGGGGCAGGTGTATGGCTACACCTTC
>TRBD1|TRBV29-1|once|TRBJ1-1
CSVEVKGANTEAFF
TGCAGCGTTGAAGTAAAGGGGGCGAACACTGAAGCTTTCTTT
>NA|TRBV30|NA|TRBJ1-1
CAWSLTHGAFNTEAFF
TGTGCCTGGAGTTTAACGCACGGGGCTTTCAACACTGAAGCTTTCTTT
>TRBD2|TRBV6-1|NA|TRBJ2-7
CASSLAETYEQYF
TGTGCCAGCAGCCTAGCGGAAACTTACGAGCAGTACTTC
>TRBD1|TRBV27|NA|TRBJ2-7
CASSPRGQWEQYF
TGTGCCAGCAGTCCAAGGGGGCAGTGGGAGCAGTACTTC
>TRBD2|TRBV11-2|NA|TRBJ2-5
CASTDSGRGEETQYF
TGTGCCAGCACGGATAGCGGGAGAGGGGAAGAGACCCAGTACTTC
>TRBD1|TRBV30|NA|TRBJ2-2
CAWEGGTGVTGELFF
TGTGCCTGGGAGGGCGGGACAGGGGTCACCGGGGAGCTGTTTTTT
>NA|TRBV6-5|NA|TRBJ2-1
CASRRRAEPYNEQFF
TGTGCCAGCAGGCGACGGGCGGAGCCCTACAATGAGCAGTTCTTC
>NA|TRBV7-9|NA|TRBJ2-5
CASSLVLETQYF
TGTGCCAGCAGCTTAGTGTTGGAGACCCAGTACTTC
>TRBD2|TRBV4-3|NA|TRBJ2-3
CASSQDWTSGTDTQYF
TGCGCCAGCAGCCAAGATTGGACTAGCGGCACAGATACGCAGTATTTT
>TRBD2|TRBV19|NA|TRBJ2-3
CASSKIGAGRTDTQYF
TGTGCCAGTAGTAAGATCGGAGCGGGACGCACAGATACGCAGTATTTT
>TRBD2|TRBV25-1|NA|TRBJ2-2
CASRSLAGSSGELFF
TGTGCCAGCAGGTCTCTAGCGGGGTCTTCCGGGGAGCTGTTTTTT
>TRBD2|TRBV9|NA|TRBJ2-3
CASSVAGGNTDTQYF
TGTGCCAGCAGCGTAGCGGGGGGGAACACAGATACGCAGTATTTT